This record covers a single T cell receptor (beta chain). Its cognate antigen is unknown. Trimming took off 0 bases at V and 4 bases at J, with 19 bases between the two ends. CDR3 length: 17 amino acids. Germline V gene lookup returns CDR1 SGHVS and CDR2 FNYEAQ. This entry is derived from a study of T-cell reconstitution after alpha-beta-depleted transplantation in children. The study, taken as a whole, reports: There were some patients whose high TCRbeta diversity at day 60 came from surviving recipient T cells and thymic progenitors. Reportedly, only several hundred clones from non-depleted graft cells drove alpha-beta T-cell counts at about two months. By one year post-transplant, T-cell counts and diversity largely arose from T cells that were newly produced.

Unique molecular identifiers were incorporated into the prepared TCRbeta library. TCRdb called the PCR reads again in MiXCR, with one record for every CDR3 protein. In the table there are about 250,000 distinct CDR3 sequences, approximately 24% of which are singletons. The chain carries TRBV7-6 and TRBJ2-7; D may be TRBD2 (7 bases). The receptor was derived from a female patient between 2 and 15 years old who had a stem cell transplant for congenital amegakaryocytic thrombocytopenia, so the T cells may come from the graft donor. Sequences were derived from PBMCs, mostly from graft donor cells, sampled 360 days after TCRalphabeta/CD19-depleted stem cell transplant. CDR3 residues: CASSLAGGIKGGYEQYF. Written as DNA, the CDR3 is TGTGCCAGCAGCTTAGCGGGGGGAATCAAGGGGGGGTACGAGCAGTACTTC.